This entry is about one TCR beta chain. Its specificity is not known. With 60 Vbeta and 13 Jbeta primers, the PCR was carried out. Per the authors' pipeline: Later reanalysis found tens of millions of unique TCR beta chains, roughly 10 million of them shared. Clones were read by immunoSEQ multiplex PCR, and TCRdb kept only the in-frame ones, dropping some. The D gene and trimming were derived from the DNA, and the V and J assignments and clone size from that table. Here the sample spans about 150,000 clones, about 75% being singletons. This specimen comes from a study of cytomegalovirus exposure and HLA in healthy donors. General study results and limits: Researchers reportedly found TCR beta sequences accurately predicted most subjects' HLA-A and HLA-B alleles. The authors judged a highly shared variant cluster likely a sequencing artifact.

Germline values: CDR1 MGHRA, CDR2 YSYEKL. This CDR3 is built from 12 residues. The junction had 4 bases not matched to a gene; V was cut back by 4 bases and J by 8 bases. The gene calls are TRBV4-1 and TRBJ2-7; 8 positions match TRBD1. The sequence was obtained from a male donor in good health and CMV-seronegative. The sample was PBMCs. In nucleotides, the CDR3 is TGCGCCAGCAGCCGGACAGGGTTGCAGCAGTACTTC. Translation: CASSRTGLQQYF.